The 14 T cell receptor beta chains below were found in one sample sequenced in a study of post-analysis software for immune sequencing data. Study-level results: Patients carried 4 or 5 TRBV segments more frequently than controls did, and TRBV5-6, TRBV5-1 and TRBV20-1 were among them.

Tagging with unique molecular identifiers was a feature of the TCR beta cDNA libraries. TCRdb reprocessed the PCR reads with MiXCR, giving one entry per CDR3 protein. The sample includes 750,000 to 900,000 distinct CDR3 sequences, about 45% of them seen just once. The antigens of these receptors remain unknown. Material for sequencing was blood. The source of these receptors is a girl between 5 and 17 years old with multiple sclerosis.

The rearrangement uses TRBV3-1 and TRBJ1-2, with 8 bases aligning to TRBD1. In germline, CDR1 is LGHDT, CDR2 YNNKEL (reference sequence). The CDR3 spans 15 residues. The ends lost 2 bases at V and 2 bases at J; junction bases unmatched: 4. The CDR3 DNA sequence: TGTGCCAGCAGCCAACAAAGGACAGGGAACTATGGCTACACCTTC. It specifies CASSQQRTGNYGYTF.

The rearrangement joins TRBV7-2 to TRBJ2-1, with D tentatively TRBD2 (5 bases). Trimming left V 0 bases short and J 13 bases short, with 19 bases between. Germline CDR1 is SGHTA and CDR2 is FQGNSA. There are 15 residues in the CDR3. The CDR3, as DNA: TGTGCCAGCAGCTTAGCGAGAGGGAGCGGCGAGACCCAGTTCTTC. Translating it yields CASSLARGSGETQFF.

The chain is built from TRBV5-4 and TRBJ2-5; TRBD1 matches at 11 bases. The J call may be mistaken, given a closer DNA end match to TRBJ2-4. The CDR3 has 15 amino acids. Looked up from germline, CDR1 is SGHNT and CDR2 is YYREEE (reference sequence). The DNA for the CDR3 is TGTGCCAGCAGCTTGGGGGACAGGGGGAGGAACATTCAGTACTTC. Protein: CASSLGDRGRNIQYF.

The chain uses TRBV3-1 and TRBJ1-1; D not resolved. V shed 7 bases and J shed 8 bases, with 14 bases lying between them. Germline values: CDR1 LGHDT, CDR2 YNNKEL (reference sequence). The CDR3 is made up of 12 amino acids. CDR3 in amino acids: CASTFHEGEAFF. For the CDR3, the DNA is TGTGCCAGCACCTTCCACGAAGGGGAAGCTTTCTTT.

The rearrangement uses TRBV20-1 and TRBJ2-7, with 9 positions matching TRBD2. There are 14 residues in the CDR3. The germline gives CDR1 DFQATT, CDR2 SNEGSKA (reference sequence). J lost 3 bases, V lost 2 bases, and 5 bases had no gene match. The CDR3 DNA reads TGCAGTGCTAGACCGGCTAGCGGGATCTACGAGCAGTACTTC. The encoded protein is CSARPASGIYEQYF.

The table lists this clonotype with a few counts. The chain couples TRBV29-1 to TRBJ2-1; 7 bases map to TRBD2. With 5 bases clipped from V and 4 bases from J, the junction kept 5 bases outside the gene matches. Germline CDR1 and CDR2: SQVTM and ANQGSEA. The CDR3 totals 13 residues. CDR3 residues: CSVSSGPYNEQFF. As DNA, the CDR3 is TGCAGCGTTTCTAGCGGACCTTACAATGAGCAGTTCTTC.

This clonotype was seen a handful of times. The V and J genes are TRBV9 and TRBJ2-3, with D possibly TRBD1 on 6 matching bases. Germline CDR1 and CDR2: SGDLS and YYNGEE. The V end was cut by 7 bases, the J end by 2 bases, with 14 bases between. The CDR3 loop spans 14 amino acids. CDR3 region: CASSLGADTDTQYF. The CDR3 coding sequence is TGTGCCAGCTCTTTGGGGGCGGACACAGATACGCAGTATTTT.

Comments on this clonotype: Germline is not matched at one junction end, which may reflect a read error. The rearrangement links TRBV7-3 to TRBJ1-1; possible D gene TRBD1, 5 bases. CDR1 and CDR2 (germline): SGHTA, FQGTGA. The CDR3 consists of 15 residues. CDR3 nucleotide sequence: TGTGCCAGTAGCTCCGCGGGGGGGATTGACACTGAAGCTTTCTTT. Protein: CASSSAGGIDTEAFF.

This chain joins TRBV24-1 and TRBJ2-1, with 7 bases identical to TRBD2. This CDR3 contains 17 residues. The germline V gene has CDR1 KGHDR and CDR2 SFDVKD. V shed 4 bases and J 6 bases; nucleotides not matched to a gene: 14. CDR3 sequence (DNA): TGTGCCACCAGTGACACCTTGGGACGAGGCGGGGGCAATGAGCAGTTCTTC. It encodes CATSDTLGRGGGNEQFF.

A few counts support this clonotype. The chain is built from TRBV11-1 and TRBJ2-1, with 10 bases identical to TRBD1. The CDR3 length is 16 residues. V lost 1 base to trimming and J lost 2 bases; unmatched junction nucleotides: 2. Germline V gene data show CDR1 as SGHAT and CDR2 as FQDESV (reference sequence). The CDR3 loop reads CASSLGGQGAYNEQFF. The CDR3 DNA reads as TGTGCCAGCAGCTTAGGTGGACAGGGGGCCTACAATGAGCAGTTCTTC.

Regarding this clonotype: This likely comes from a read error, as the CDR3 has no conserved phenylalanine or tryptophan at its end. The chain employs TRBV7-9 and TRBJ2-7; D is unresolved. Between the trimmed V and J ends, which lost 1 base and 0 bases, there was a span of 7 bases. Germline lookup yields CDR1 SEHNR and CDR2 FQNEAQ (reference sequence). This CDR3 has 14 amino acids. As DNA, the CDR3 is TGTGCCAGCAGCTTAGATTTCAGCTCCTACGAGCAGTACTGC. Translated, it gives CASSLDFSSYEQYC.

This clonotype was detected a few times. The chain's CDR3 is CASSLLALSGETQYF. The CDR3 DNA sequence: TGTGCCAGCAGCTTATTAGCCCTATCGGGGGAGACCCAGTACTTC. The chain couples TRBV7-9 to TRBJ2-5, with a tentative D call TRBD2 (5 bases). The V gene lost 2 bases and the J gene lost 5 bases, with 15 bases spanning the gap. The CDR3 runs to 15 residues. The germline CDR1 and CDR2 sequences are SEHNR and FQNEAQ (reference sequence).

Comments on this clonotype: This may come from a read error, since a much larger clone is one base off. This CDR3 fails to terminate in the conserved phenylalanine or tryptophan, so it likely reflects a read error. The chain has TRBV24-1 and TRBJ2-1; 11 bases are a match to TRBD2. CDR1 is KGHDR, CDR2 SFDVKD, per germline. The CDR3 has 16 amino acids. Germline trimming cut 3 bases from V and 2 bases from J; bases unmatched to any gene: 2. CDR3 protein: CATSDTGLAAYNEQFL. As DNA, the CDR3 is TGTGCCACCAGTGATACGGGACTAGCGGCCTACAATGAGCAGTTCTTA.

Only one count was recorded for this clonotype. V usage is TRBV6-2 or TRBV6-3 and J usage is TRBJ2-7; D may be TRBD2 (5 bases). Germline V lookup: CDR1 MNHEY, CDR2 SVGEGT. CDR3 length: 16 residues. Trimming cost V 0 bases and J 0 bases, with 12 bases left between them. The CDR3 nucleotides are TGTGCCAGCAGTTACTCGATTGCCAGCGGCTCCTACGAGCAGTACTTC. Protein: CASSYSIASGSYEQYF.